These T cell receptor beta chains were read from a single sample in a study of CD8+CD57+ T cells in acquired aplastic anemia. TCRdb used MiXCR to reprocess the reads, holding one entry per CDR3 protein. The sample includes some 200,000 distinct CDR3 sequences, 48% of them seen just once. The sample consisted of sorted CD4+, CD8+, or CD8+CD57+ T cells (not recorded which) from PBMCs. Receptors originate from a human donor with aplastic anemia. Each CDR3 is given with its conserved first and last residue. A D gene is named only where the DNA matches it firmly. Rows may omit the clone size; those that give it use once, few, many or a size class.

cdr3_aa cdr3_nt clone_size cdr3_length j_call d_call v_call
CASSFQHNEQYF TGTGCCAGCAGCTTTCAACACAACGAGCAGTACTTC . 12 TRBJ2-7 . TRBV9
CASSLRSSGTYEQYF TGTGCCAGCAGTTTAAGGTCTAGCGGTACTTACGAGCAGTACTTC many 15 TRBJ2-7 TRBD2 TRBV12-3/TRBV12-4
CSARVIAGANYGYTF TGCAGTGCTAGAGTGATAGCCGGAGCTAACTATGGCTACACCTTC . 15 TRBJ1-2 . TRBV20-1
CASSFAGGYGYTF TGTGCCAGCAGTTTTGCTGGGGGCTATGGCTACACCTTC few 13 TRBJ1-2 . TRBV10-3
CAITSDRVNSPLHF TGTGCCATCACCTCAGACAGGGTTAATTCACCCCTCCACTTT . 14 TRBJ1-6 TRBD1 TRBV10-3
CASQTGLMTDTQYF TGTGCCAGTCAGACAGGGCTTATGACAGATACGCAGTATTTT . 14 TRBJ2-3 TRBD1 TRBV2
CASSLSGGAFDDTQYF TGTGCCAGCAGCCTATCCGGAGGGGCCTTCGATGATACGCAGTATTTT . 16 TRBJ2-3 . TRBV25-1
CASSSRDRHNQPQHF TGTGCCAGTAGTAGCCGGGACAGACACAATCAGCCCCAGCATTTT . 15 TRBJ1-5 TRBD1 TRBV19
CASVGLAVSSYEQYF TGTGCCAGCGTAGGACTAGCGGTAAGCTCCTACGAGCAGTACTTC . 15 TRBJ2-7 TRBD2 TRBV2
CASIPPLAGGQVGTQHF TGCGCCAGCATCCCACCCCTAGCGGGAGGTCAGGTTGGGACCCAGCACTTC . 17 TRBJ2-5 TRBD2 TRBV5-1
CSATGTGSYGYTF TGCAGCGCTACCGGGACAGGGTCCTATGGCTACACCTTC . 13 TRBJ1-2 TRBD1 TRBV29-1
CASSLMGAGTEAFF TGTGCCAGCAGCTTAATGGGGGCAGGCACTGAAGCTTTCTTT . 14 TRBJ1-1 . TRBV7-8
CASSSRFGESGELFF TGCGCCAGCAGCTCGCGTTTTGGGGAGTCCGGGGAGCTGTTTTTT . 15 TRBJ2-2 . TRBV5-1
CASSLSSYVTGELFF TGTGCCAGCAGTTTATCCTCGTACGTGACCGGGGAGCTGTTTTTT few 15 TRBJ2-2 . TRBV27
CSAGRTGGSYEQYF TGCAGTGCTGGTCGGACAGGGGGCTCCTACGAGCAGTACTTC . 14 TRBJ2-7 TRBD1 TRBV20-1
CASSPSGGAQETQYF TGTGCCAGCAGTCCTAGCGGGGGGGCACAGGAGACCCAGTACTTC many 15 TRBJ2-5 TRBD2 TRBV7-2
CASIGQAGGPQHF TGTGCCAGCATCGGACAGGCGGGGGGGCCCCAGCATTTT many 13 TRBJ1-5 TRBD1 TRBV6-1
CASSESSGREAGELFF TGCGCCAGCAGTGAGTCCAGTGGCAGGGAGGCCGGGGAGCTGTTTTTT . 16 TRBJ2-2 . TRBV10-1
CAISPPGGEQYF TGTGCCATCAGTCCCCCCGGGGGGGAGCAGTACTTC . 12 TRBJ2-7 TRBD2 TRBV10-3
CASWTAGGYEQYF TGTGCCAGCTGGACAGCGGGAGGTTACGAGCAGTACTTC . 13 TRBJ2-7 TRBD2 TRBV2
CASSLDGGRGEKLFF TGCGCCAGCAGCTTGGATGGGGGGCGCGGTGAAAAACTGTTTTTT many 15 TRBJ1-4 . TRBV5-1
CAISDFSDVETQYF TGTGCCATCAGTGACTTCTCCGACGTCGAGACCCAGTACTTC . 14 TRBJ2-5 . TRBV10-3
CAIKRGAGGSDTQYF TGTGCCATCAAGCGGGGGGCGGGTGGTTCAGATACGCAGTATTTT few 15 TRBJ2-3 TRBD2 TRBV10-3
CASSKGDRENTEAFF TGTGCCAGTAGTAAGGGGGACAGGGAGAACACTGAGGCTTTCTTT . 15 TRBJ1-1 TRBD1 TRBV19
CASSLVSAGEQYF TGTGCCAGCAGCTTAGTCTCAGCCGGCGAGCAGTACTTC many 13 TRBJ2-7 . TRBV7-2
CASSSDINYGYTF TGTGCCAGCAGCTCGGACATTAACTATGGCTACACCTTC once 13 TRBJ1-2 . TRBV7-2
CASSETGREETQYF TGTGCCAGCAGTGAAACCGGGCGCGAGGAGACCCAGTACTTC . 14 TRBJ2-5 . TRBV2
CASSVRDSSYEQYF TGTGCCAGCAGCGTCCGGGACAGCTCCTACGAGCAGTACTTC . 14 TRBJ2-7 TRBD1 TRBV7-9
CADSGRVSQDTQYF TGTGCCGACAGCGGGAGGGTCAGTCAAGATACGCAGTATTTT . 14 TRBJ2-3 TRBD2 TRBV19
CASSTAGTDSSGNTIYF TGTGCCAGCAGTACAGCCGGGACAGATTCCTCTGGAAACACCATATATTTT few 17 TRBJ1-3 TRBD1 TRBV6-1
CASSLEGGGRTDEQYF TGTGCCAGCAGCCTCGAAGGTGGCGGGAGGACTGACGAGCAGTACTTC many 16 TRBJ2-7 TRBD2 TRBV4-2
CASSPVGNYGYTF TGTGCCAGCAGCCCGGTTGGGAACTATGGCTACACCTTC few 13 TRBJ1-2 . TRBV7-9
CAISGGTSTEQFF TGTGCCATCAGTGGCGGGACTAGTACTGAGCAGTTCTTC . 13 TRBJ2-1 TRBD2 TRBV12-3/TRBV12-4
CASSPQLGKYNEQFF TGTGCCAGCTCACCACAACTAGGTAAATACAATGAGCAGTTCTTC few 15 TRBJ2-1 . TRBV18
CSAPTGRMNSPLHF TGCAGTGCCCCGACAGGAAGGATGAATTCACCCCTCCACTTT few 14 TRBJ1-6 . TRBV20-1
CSAVRGNTEAFF TGCAGTGCTGTCAGGGGGAACACTGAAGCTTTCTTT . 12 TRBJ1-1 . TRBV20-1
CASSPTGTGRREKLFF TGTGCCAGCAGTCCCACAGGGACAGGGCGAAGGGAAAAACTGTTTTTT . 16 TRBJ1-4 TRBD1 TRBV28
CASSEAHSSGYTF TGTGCCAGCAGTGAAGCTCACAGCTCCGGCTACACCTTC . 13 TRBJ1-2 . TRBV2
CATSDQRTHEQYF TGTGCCACCAGTGACCAGCGGACCCACGAGCAGTACTTC few 13 TRBJ2-7 . TRBV24-1
CAISERNEQFF TGTGCCATCAGTGAGCGGAATGAGCAGTTCTTC . 11 TRBJ2-1 . TRBV10-3
CASSLAWGREETQYF TGTGCCAGCAGCTTAGCATGGGGGAGGGAGGAGACCCAGTACTTC . 15 TRBJ2-5 TRBD2 TRBV7-8
CASSLPPPLGEAFF TGTGCCAGCAGCCTCCCCCCCCCCTTGGGTGAAGCTTTCTTT . 14 TRBJ1-1 . TRBV3-1
CASSVAGSGKSPLHF TGTGCCAGCAGCGTGGCAGGGTCAGGGAAGTCACCCCTCCACTTT . 15 TRBJ1-6 . TRBV9